A single sample is the source of the 8 T cell receptor beta chains below, sequenced in a study of T cell responses to AZD1222 COVID-19 vaccine. TCRdb's table, derived via immunoSEQ multiplex PCR, lists solely in-frame clones and lacks some. The sample has around 120,000 clones; 90% are singletons. The sequencing used peripheral blood, collected on day 0 of AZD1222 vaccination. Receptors were obtained from an adult in good health.

The chain links TRBV6-4 to TRBJ2-5; 9 bases align to TRBD2. This CDR3 spans 14 amino acids. The ends lost 8 bases at V and 2 bases at J; junction bases unmatched: 6. Germline V lookup: CDR1 MRHNA, CDR2 SNTAGT. The CDR3 sequence is CASVTSGEQETQYF. As DNA, the CDR3 is TGTGCCAGCGTGACTAGCGGAGAACAAGAGACCCAGTACTTC.

V usage is TRBV19 and J usage is TRBJ2-3, with 11 nucleotides matching TRBD1. Germline V gene data show CDR1 as LNHDA and CDR2 as SQIVND (reference sequence). The CDR3 consists of 15 residues. Losses at the gene ends were 5 bases for V and 6 bases for J; bases not matched to a gene: 7. CDR3 DNA sequence: TGTGCCAGTAGTTCGTCCGGGACAGGGGGGGATACGCAGTATTTT. Translating it yields CASSSSGTGGDTQYF.

The DNA for the CDR3 is TGTGCCAGCAGCTTGGCAGGGGGCGAATATAGCAATCAGCCCCAGCATTTT. Protein product: CASSLAGGEYSNQPQHF. This sequence joins TRBV5-5 and TRBJ1-5, with TRBD1 matching over 8 bases. Germline V gene lookup returns CDR1 SGHKS and CDR2 YYEKEE (reference sequence). The CDR3 loop spans 17 amino acids. V was clipped by 0 bases and J by 0 bases; unmatched bases: 5.

This chain uses TRBV27 with TRBJ1-1; TRBD1 matches at 7 bases. This CDR3 contains 15 residues. V was pared by 4 bases and J by 3 bases, with 8 bases of the junction left unmatched. CDR1 is MNHEY and CDR2 is SMNVEV in the germline V gene (reference sequence). The CDR3 coding sequence is TGTGCCAGCAGTTCCTACAGACAGGGCTACACTGAAGCTTTCTTT. Translation gives CASSSYRQGYTEAFF.

The CDR3 sequence: CASSPSVKRSNQPQHF. CDR3 nucleotide sequence: TGTGCCAGCTCACCATCAGTTAAGCGTAGCAATCAGCCCCAGCATTTT. The V gene is TRBV18, the J gene TRBJ1-5; no definite D call. In germline, CDR1 is KGHSH, CDR2 LQKENI. CDR3 length: 16 amino acids. Trimming shortened V by 2 bases and J by 0 bases, and 11 bases separated the two germline ends.

V is TRBV9 and J is TRBJ1-1, with D possibly matching TRBD1 (5 bases). The germline CDR1 and CDR2 sequences are SGDLS and YYNGEE. V lost 7 bases and J lost 1, with 20 bases in between. The CDR3 totals 16 residues. The CDR3 DNA reads as TGTGCCAGCGCCAAGGCCGGGGAGGGGTCGAACACTGAAGCTTTCTTT. It translates to CASAKAGEGSNTEAFF. Supplemented by reference TRBV9 and TRBJ1-1, the full variable domain reads DSGVTQTPKHLITATGQRVTLRCSPRSGDLSVYWYQQSLDQGLQFLIQYYNGEERAKGNILERFSAQQFPDLHSELNLSSLELGDSALYFCASAKAGEGSNTEAFFGQGTRLTVV.

The chain carries TRBV3-1 (or the pseudogene TRBV3-2) and TRBJ1-2; TRBD1 is a possible D gene (6 bases). The CDR3 covers 14 residues. V was cut by 1 base and J by 2 bases, with 8 bases left in between. CDR1 LGHDT and CDR2 YNNKEL come from the germline V gene (reference sequence). DNA of the CDR3: TGTGCCAGCAGCCAAGGGCAGGGGAACTATGGCTACACCTTC. Translating it yields CASSQGQGNYGYTF.

This chain connects TRBV10-2 to TRBJ2-4; no definite D call. V shed 5 bases and J shed 6 bases, with 5 bases lying between them. The CDR3 spans 11 residues. The germline CDR1 and CDR2 sequences are WSHSY and SAAADI. CDR3 amino acids: CASSSLNIQYF. CDR3 DNA: TGCGCCAGCAGTTCCTTAAACATTCAGTACTTC.